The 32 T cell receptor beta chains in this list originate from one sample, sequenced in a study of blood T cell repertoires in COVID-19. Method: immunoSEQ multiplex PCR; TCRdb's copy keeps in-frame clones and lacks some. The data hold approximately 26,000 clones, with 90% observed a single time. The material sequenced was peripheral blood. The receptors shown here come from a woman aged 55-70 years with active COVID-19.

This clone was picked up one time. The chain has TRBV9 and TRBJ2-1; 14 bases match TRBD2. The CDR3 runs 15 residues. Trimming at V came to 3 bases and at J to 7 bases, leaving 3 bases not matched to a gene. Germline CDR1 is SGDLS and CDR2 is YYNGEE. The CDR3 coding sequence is TGTGCCAGCAGCGCGACTAGCGGGAGGGGAAATGAGCAGTTCTTC. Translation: CASSATSGRGNEQFF.

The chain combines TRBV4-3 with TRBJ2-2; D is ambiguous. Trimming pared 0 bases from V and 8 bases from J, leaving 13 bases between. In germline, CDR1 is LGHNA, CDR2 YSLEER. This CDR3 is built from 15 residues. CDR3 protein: CASSQDFVLWGELFF. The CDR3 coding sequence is TGCGCCAGCAGCCAAGATTTCGTCCTATGGGGGGAGCTGTTTTTT.

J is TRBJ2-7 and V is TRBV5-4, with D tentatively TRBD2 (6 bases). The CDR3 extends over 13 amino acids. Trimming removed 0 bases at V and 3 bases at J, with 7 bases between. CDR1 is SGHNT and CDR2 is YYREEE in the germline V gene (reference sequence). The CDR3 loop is CASSLGGDYEQYF. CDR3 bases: TGTGCCAGCAGCTTGGGGGGGGACTACGAGCAGTACTTC.

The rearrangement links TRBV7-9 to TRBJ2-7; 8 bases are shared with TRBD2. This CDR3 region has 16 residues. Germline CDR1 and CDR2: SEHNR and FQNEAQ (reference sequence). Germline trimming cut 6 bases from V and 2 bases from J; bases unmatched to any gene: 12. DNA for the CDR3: TGTGCCAGCAGGCGAGCGGGGGCGGGAGGTCCCTACGAGCAGTACTTC. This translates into CASRRAGAGGPYEQYF.

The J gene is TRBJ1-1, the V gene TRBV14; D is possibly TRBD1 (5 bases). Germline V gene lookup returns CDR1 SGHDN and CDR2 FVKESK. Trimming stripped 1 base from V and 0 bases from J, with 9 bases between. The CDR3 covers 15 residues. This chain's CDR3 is CASSQGWGLNTEAFF. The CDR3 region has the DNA TGTGCCAGCAGCCAAGGTTGGGGCTTGAACACTGAAGCTTTCTTT.

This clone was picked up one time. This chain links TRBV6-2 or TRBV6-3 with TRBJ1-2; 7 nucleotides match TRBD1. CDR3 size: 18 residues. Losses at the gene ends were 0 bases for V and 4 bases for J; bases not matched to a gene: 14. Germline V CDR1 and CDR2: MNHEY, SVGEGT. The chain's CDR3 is CASSYSRGRGESSYGYTF. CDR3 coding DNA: TGTGCCAGCAGTTACTCGAGGGGCAGGGGGGAATCGAGCTATGGCTACACCTTC.

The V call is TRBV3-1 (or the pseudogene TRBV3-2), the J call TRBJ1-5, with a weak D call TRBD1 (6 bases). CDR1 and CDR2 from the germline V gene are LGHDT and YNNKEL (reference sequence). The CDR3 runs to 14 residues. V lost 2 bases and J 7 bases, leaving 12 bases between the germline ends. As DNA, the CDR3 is TGTGCCAGCAGCCAAAGGGGGGGGCTGCAGCCCCAGCATTTT. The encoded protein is CASSQRGGLQPQHF.

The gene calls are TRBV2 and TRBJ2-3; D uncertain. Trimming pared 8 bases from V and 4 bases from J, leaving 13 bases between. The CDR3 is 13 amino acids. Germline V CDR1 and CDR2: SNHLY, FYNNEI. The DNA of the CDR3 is TGTGCCAGCTTCCGGTTATTCGCAGATACGCAGTATTTT. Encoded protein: CASFRLFADTQYF.

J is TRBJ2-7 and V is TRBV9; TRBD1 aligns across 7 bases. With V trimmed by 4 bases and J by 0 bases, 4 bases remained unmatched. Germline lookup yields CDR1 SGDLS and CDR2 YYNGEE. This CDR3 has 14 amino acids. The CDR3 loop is CASSTGQHSYEQYF. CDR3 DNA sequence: TGTGCCAGCAGCACGGGACAGCACTCCTACGAGCAGTACTTC.

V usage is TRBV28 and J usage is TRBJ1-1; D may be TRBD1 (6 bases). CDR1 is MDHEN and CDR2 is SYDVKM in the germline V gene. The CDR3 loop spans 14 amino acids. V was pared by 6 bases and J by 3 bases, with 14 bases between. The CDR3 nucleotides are TGTGCCAGCAGAGAGACAGGCCCCCACACTGAAGCTTTCTTT. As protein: CASRETGPHTEAFF.

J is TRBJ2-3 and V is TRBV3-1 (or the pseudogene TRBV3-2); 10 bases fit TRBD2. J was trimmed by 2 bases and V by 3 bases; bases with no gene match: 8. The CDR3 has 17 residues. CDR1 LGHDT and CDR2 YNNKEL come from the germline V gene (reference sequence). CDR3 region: CASSQPGTSAYTDTQYF. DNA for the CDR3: TGTGCCAGCAGCCAGCCCGGGACTAGCGCCTACACAGATACGCAGTATTTT.

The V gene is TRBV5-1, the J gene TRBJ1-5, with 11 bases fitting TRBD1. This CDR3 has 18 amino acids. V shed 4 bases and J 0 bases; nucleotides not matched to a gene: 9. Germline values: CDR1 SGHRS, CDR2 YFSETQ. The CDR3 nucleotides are TGCGCCAGCAGCCCGGGGGACAGGGGGGCGAATAGCAATCAGCCCCAGCATTTT. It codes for CASSPGDRGANSNQPQHF.

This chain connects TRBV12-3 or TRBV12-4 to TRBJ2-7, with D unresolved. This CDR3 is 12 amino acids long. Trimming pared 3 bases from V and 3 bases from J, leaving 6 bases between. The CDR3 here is CASSFGDYEQYF. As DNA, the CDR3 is TGTGCCAGCAGTTTTGGAGACTACGAGCAGTACTTC.

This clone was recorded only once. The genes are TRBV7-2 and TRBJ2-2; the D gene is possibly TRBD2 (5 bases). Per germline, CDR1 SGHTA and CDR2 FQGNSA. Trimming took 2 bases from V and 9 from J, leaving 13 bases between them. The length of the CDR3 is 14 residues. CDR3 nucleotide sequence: TGTGCCAGCAGCTTACCGGGGAAAGGACGGGAGCTGTTTTTT. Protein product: CASSLPGKGRELFF.

The DNA of the CDR3 is TGTGCCAGCCGAGGGAGGGGTAATTCACCCCTCCACTTT. This sequence encodes CASRGRGNSPLHF. This chain links TRBV13 with TRBJ1-6; a possible D gene is TRBD1 (5 bases). This CDR3 is built from 13 residues. V was cut by 8 bases and J by 6 bases, with 11 bases left in between. Germline V gene sequence: CDR1 PRHDT, CDR2 FYEKMQ (reference sequence).

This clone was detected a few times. CDR3 DNA: TGCGCCAGCAGCCAAGGAACCGGAGTAATCGGCTACGAGCAGTACTTC. This sequence encodes CASSQGTGVIGYEQYF. The chain combines TRBV4-1 with TRBJ2-7, with D unresolved. Germline values: CDR1 MGHRA, CDR2 YSYEKL. Trimming removed 1 base from V and 3 bases from J, with 16 bases in between. The CDR3 consists of 16 residues.

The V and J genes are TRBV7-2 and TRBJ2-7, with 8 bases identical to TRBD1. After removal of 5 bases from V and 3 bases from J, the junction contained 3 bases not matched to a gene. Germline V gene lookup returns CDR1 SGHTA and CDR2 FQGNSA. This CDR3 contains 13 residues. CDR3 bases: TGTGCCAGCAGCCTCGACAGGGGCTACGAGCAGTACTTC. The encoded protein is CASSLDRGYEQYF.

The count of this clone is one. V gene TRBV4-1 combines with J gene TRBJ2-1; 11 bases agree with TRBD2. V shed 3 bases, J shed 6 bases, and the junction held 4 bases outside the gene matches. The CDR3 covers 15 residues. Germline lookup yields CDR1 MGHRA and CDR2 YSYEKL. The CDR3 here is CASSHGLAGGNEQFF. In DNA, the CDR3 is TGCGCCAGCAGCCATGGCCTAGCGGGAGGCAATGAGCAGTTCTTC.

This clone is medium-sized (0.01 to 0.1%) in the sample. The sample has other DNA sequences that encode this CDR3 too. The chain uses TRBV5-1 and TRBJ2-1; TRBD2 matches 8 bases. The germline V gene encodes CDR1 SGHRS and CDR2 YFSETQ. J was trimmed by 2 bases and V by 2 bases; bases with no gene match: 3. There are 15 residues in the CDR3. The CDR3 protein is CASSFSGTPYNEQFF. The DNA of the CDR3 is TGCGCCAGCAGCTTTAGCGGGACGCCCTACAATGAGCAGTTCTTC.

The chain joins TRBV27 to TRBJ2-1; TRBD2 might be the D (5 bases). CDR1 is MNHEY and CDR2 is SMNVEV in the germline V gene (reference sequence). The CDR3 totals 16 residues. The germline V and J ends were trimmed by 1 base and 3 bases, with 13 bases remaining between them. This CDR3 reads CASSLFRGSGYNEQFF. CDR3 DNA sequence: TGTGCCAGCAGTTTATTCCGGGGAAGTGGCTACAATGAGCAGTTCTTC.

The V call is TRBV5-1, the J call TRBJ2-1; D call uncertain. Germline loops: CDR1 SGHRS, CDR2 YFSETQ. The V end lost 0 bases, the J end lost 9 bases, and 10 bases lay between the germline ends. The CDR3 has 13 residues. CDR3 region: CASSLVNSIEQFF. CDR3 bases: TGCGCCAGCAGCTTGGTAAACAGTATTGAGCAGTTCTTC.

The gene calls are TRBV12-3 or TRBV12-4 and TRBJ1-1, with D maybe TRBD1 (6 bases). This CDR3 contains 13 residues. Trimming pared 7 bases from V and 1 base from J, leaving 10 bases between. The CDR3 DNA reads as TGTGCCAGCAAATGGGGGCGGAACACTGAAGCTTTCTTT. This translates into CASKWGRNTEAFF.

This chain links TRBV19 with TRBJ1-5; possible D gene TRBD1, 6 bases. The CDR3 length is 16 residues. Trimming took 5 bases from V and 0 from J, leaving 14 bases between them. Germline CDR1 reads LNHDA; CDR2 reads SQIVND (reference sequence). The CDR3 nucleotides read TGTGCCAGTAGTTTCACACAGGGAAATAGCAATCAGCCCCAGCATTTT. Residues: CASSFTQGNSNQPQHF.

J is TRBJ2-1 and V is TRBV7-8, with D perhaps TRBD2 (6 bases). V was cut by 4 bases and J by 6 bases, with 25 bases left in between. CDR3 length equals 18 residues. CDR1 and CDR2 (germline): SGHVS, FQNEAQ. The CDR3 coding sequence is TGTGCCAGCAGCTCCGGGGTTGCGGGTAGCGGCCATTTCAATGAGCAGTTCTTC. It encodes CASSSGVAGSGHFNEQFF.

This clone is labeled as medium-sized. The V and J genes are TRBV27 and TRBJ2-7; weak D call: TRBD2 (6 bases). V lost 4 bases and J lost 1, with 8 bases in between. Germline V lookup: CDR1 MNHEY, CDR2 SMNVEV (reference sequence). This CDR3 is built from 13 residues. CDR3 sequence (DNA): TGTGCCAGCAGTTGGGGGAGGTCCTACGAGCAGTACTTC. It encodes CASSWGRSYEQYF.

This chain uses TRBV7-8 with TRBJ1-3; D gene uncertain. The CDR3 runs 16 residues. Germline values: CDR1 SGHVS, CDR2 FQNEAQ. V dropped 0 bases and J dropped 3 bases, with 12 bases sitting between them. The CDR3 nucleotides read TGTGCCAGCAGCTTAGCGCGAGGGTTGGGTGGAAACACCATATATTTT. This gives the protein CASSLARGLGGNTIYF.

This chain's CDR3 is CASSLGQHQGNTIYF. The CDR3 DNA reads as TGTGCCAGCAGCCTAGGACAGCACCAAGGAAACACCATATATTTT. This chain links TRBV7-9 with TRBJ1-3; D possibly corresponds to TRBD1 (6 bases). This CDR3 contains 15 residues. V was clipped by 5 bases and J by 4 bases, with 15 bases between them. The germline CDR1 and CDR2 sequences are SEHNR and FQNEAQ (reference sequence).

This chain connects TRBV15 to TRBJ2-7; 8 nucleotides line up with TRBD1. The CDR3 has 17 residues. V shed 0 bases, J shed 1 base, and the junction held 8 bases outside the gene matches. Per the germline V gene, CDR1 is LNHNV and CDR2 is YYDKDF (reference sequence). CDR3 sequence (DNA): TGTGCCACCAGCAGAGAGAGAATTACAGGGGGTTCCTACGAGCAGTACTTC. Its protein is CATSRERITGGSYEQYF.

The CDR3 reads CANGLAKNTDTQYF. The DNA of the CDR3 is TGTGCCAATGGACTAGCAAAAAACACAGATACGCAGTATTTT. The chain carries TRBV11-3 and TRBJ2-3; TRBD2 agrees at 8 bases. The CDR3 sequence is 14 residues long. Looked up from germline, CDR1 is SGHNT and CDR2 is YENEEA. V lost 10 bases, J lost 2 bases, and 8 bases stayed unmatched.

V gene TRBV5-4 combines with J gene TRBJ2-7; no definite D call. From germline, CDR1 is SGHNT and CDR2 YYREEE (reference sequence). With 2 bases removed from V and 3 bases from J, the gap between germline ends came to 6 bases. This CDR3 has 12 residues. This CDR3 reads CASSFNSYEQYF. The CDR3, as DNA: TGTGCCAGCAGCTTTAACAGCTACGAGCAGTACTTC.

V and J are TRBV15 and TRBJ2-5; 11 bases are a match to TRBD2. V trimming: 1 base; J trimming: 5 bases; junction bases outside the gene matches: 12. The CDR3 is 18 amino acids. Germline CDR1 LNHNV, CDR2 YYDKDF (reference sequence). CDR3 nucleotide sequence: TGTGCCACCAGCAGAGGGCTAGCGGGAGGCCGCGAACGGGAGACCCAGTACTTC. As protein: CATSRGLAGGRERETQYF.

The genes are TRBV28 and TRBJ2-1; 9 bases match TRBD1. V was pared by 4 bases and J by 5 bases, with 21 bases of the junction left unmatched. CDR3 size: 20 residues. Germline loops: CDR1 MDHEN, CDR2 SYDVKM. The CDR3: CASSSPHRGLLREGDNEQFF. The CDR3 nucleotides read TGTGCCAGCAGTTCCCCCCACAGGGGGCTTTTGAGGGAGGGGGACAATGAGCAGTTCTTC. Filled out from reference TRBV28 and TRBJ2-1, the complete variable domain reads DVKVTQSSRYLVKRTGEKVFLECVQDMDHENMFWYRQDPGLGLRLIYFSYDVKMKEKGDIPEGYSVSREKKERFSLILESASTNQTSMYLCASSSPHRGLLREGDNEQFFGPGTRLTVL.